This T cell receptor beta chain originates from a study of response to subunit inactivated influenza vaccine. TCRdb re-analysed the RT-PCR reads in MiXCR, keeping a single row per CDR3 protein. The table includes 500,000 to 550,000 distinct CDR3 sequences, less than 7.5% detected once. This clonotype came up many times. Its antigen is currently unknown. Study-level results: The authors put forward the suggestion that each seasonal influenza vaccination may bring in only a limited number of new T cells.

Trimming removed 3 bases at V and 10 bases at J, with 15 bases between. This CDR3 is built from 13 residues. Sample: PBMCs from blood, taken roughly 24 months after vaccination. This chain connects TRBV12-3 or TRBV12-4 to TRBJ2-5; tentative D call: TRBD2 (5 bases). The receptor's source is a man between 50 and 75 years old who received an inactivated influenza vaccine. The CDR3 protein is CASSFGRLGDQYF. DNA for the CDR3: TGTGCCAGCAGTTTCGGCCGATTGGGAGACCAGTACTTC.